This TCR beta chain originates from a study of cytomegalovirus exposure and HLA in healthy donors (dated 2017 in TCRdb). With respect to the entire study: In an earlier analysis of approximately 640 of the donors, 276 Gb of sequence data and some 120 million unique TCR beta sequences from some 170 million T cells were reported. An early release covering 500 to 750 HLA-typed donors comprised about 300 gigabases of sequencing data and about 90 million unique TCR sequences. The genetic ancestry cluster associated with self-reported Caucasian donors included over 65% of the roughly 400 genotyped donors. The aim of the study was to test whether cataloging public T cell receptors could identify signatures of past pathogen exposure. Using immunosequencing, the study profiled T cell repertoires from 640 or so subjects and related those repertoires to cytomegalovirus serostatus. A separate validation cohort of some 130 different subjects was used in addition to the roughly 670-subject first cohort. To predict cytomegalovirus infection status, the study brought together high-throughput TCR immunosequencing, statistical association of individual TCRs with disease status, and machine learning. A later analysis re-examined previously published TCR beta repertoires from 500 to 700 donors and added high-resolution HLA genotyping to investigate patterns of TCR occurrence. The later analysis used no new phenotypic data to find candidate immune exposures, relying instead on TCR beta sequences and their occurrence across donors. To decide whether each TCR beta V gene segment behaved as functional or pseudogenic, an earlier analysis of approximately 590 of the donors relied on high-throughput TCR beta sequencing. Donor age, sex, ethnicity and CMV serostatus were compiled alongside the repertoire data. A later genetic analysis took genome-wide SNP genotypes for about 55% of the roughly 670 donors and used that subset as a discovery cohort. All discovery cohort repertoires had been generated on a single sequencing platform. Both class I and class II loci were covered by HLA typing, at four-digit resolution. The number of donors typed differed by locus, with about 629-630 for A, B, C, DRB1 and DQB1, roughly 550 for DQA1, 606 for DPA1, and some 470 for DPB1. Roughly 5 DR-DQ haplotypes were treated as single units for association and clustering because of strong linkage in the cohort. Among 300 to 450 genotyped donors of the cohort, an average of approximately 240,000 unique TCR beta nucleotide sequences were sequenced per donor, roughly 20% of them non-productive. The investigation overall reported the following: For the cohort, immune exposure information was limited to CMV serostatus. The classifier was reported to diagnose cytomegalovirus status with high specificity and sensitivity in both the original cohort and the validation cohort. Sequencing depth was assumed to be roughly uniform across donors in the presence/absence analyses, though that assumption may not hold. Correlated functional status among segregating V segments might be attributable to linkage disequilibrium, but an unknown experimental factor could not be ruled out. A cluster of highly shared sequence variants was judged likely to represent a technical artifact of the sequencing pipeline. In a later analysis, HLA-associated TCR beta chains showed more clonal expansion and lower generation probabilities than non-associated chains that were equally common. A later analysis associated about 17,000 TCR beta sequences with specific HLA alleles at a false discovery rate of 0.05. A further reported finding was that TCR beta sequences accurately predicted the HLA-A and HLA-B alleles for most subjects in the first cohort. According to a later genetic analysis, donors in an Asian-associated ancestry cluster had fewer N-insertions in productive TCRs than the roughly 660-donor mean. A few of the identified cytomegalovirus-associated TCR beta chains were confirmed in vitro to be specific for cytomegalovirus antigens. The study gave a list of 150 to 200 TCR beta chains associated with cytomegalovirus. According to a later analysis, parvovirus B19, influenza, CMV and Epstein-Barr virus appeared linked to several top co-occurrence clusters. Most CMV-associated TCR beta chains appeared to be HLA-restricted in a later analysis, and the HLA associations seemed to be driven largely by CMV exposure. The authors suggested that the approach could potentially be generalized to other disease states and immunological phenotypes. V-gene and J-gene trimming of TCR beta chains was associated with a missense DCLRE1C variant in a later genetic analysis, and the association was replicated in an independent cohort. A later analysis found that TCR association rates varied across HLA loci, with DRB1 alleles showing the most associated TCRs and HLA-C alleles the fewest. Most TCR sequences were observed very rarely across donors, whereas some public TCRs were present in many individuals. HLA typing was unavailable for some donors at each locus, so association tests used only the typed subset. Some IMGT-functional V segments, including TRBV6-2 and TRBV6-3, could not be distinguished by the 87-base-pair reads and were therefore excluded. When HLA alleles, especially DR and DQ, strongly co-occurred, attributing TCR associations to individual alleles was difficult. The earlier analysis of 587 of the donors excluded approximately 17 rarely observed V segments, including chromosome 9 orphons, because counts were too low. In this cohort, only TCR beta chains were sequenced, and detectable features were limited by the absence of alpha or paired-chain data. Broadly in line with IMGT annotations, most TCR beta V segments showed up in productive rearrangements about 87% or about 30% of the time in an earlier analysis of 587 of the donors.

To prepare the library, the immunoSEQ multiplex PCR assay was applied. The multiplex PCR relied on a mix of 60 forward primers for TCR Vbeta segments and 13 reverse primers for TCR Jbeta segments. A multiplex PCR assay on genomic DNA amplified the CDR3 region of rearranged TCR beta genes. Amplified TCR beta libraries were sequenced as 87-base-pair reads on the Illumina HiSeq System. In the source study's methods: In a later analysis, 80 million or so unique TCR beta chains were counted across the approximately 640 repertoires, and about 9.9 million of these chains were shared by at least two donors. To remove PCR and sequencing errors, raw reads were error-corrected and collapsed into unique sequences using a nearest-neighbor algorithm that merged closely related sequences. Alignment of CDR3 sequences to IMGT reference sequences was used to assign V, D and J gene segments. Each retained sequence needed at least a six-nucleotide match to both a V gene segment and a J gene segment. A rearrangement counted as productive if the CDR3 had no stop codons and remained in frame with V and J, and every other rearrangement counted as non-productive. CDR3 was defined according to IMGT convention as the region running from the second conserved V-encoded cysteine to the conserved J-encoded phenylalanine. In an earlier analysis of approximately 500 of the donors, sequences lacking an unambiguous match to a single V gene segment were excluded. In an earlier analysis of a few hundred of the donors, V segments were called functional above 56.7% productive rearrangements and were called segregating when the between-donor standard deviation exceeded 5%. A statistical classification framework was built to diagnose cytomegalovirus status from the catalog of TCR beta chain sequences. A later analysis assigned V and J genes by comparing TCR nucleotide sequences with IMGT/GENE-DB human TR gene sequences. In a later analysis, CDR3 sequences and most-parsimonious VDJ recombination scenarios were assigned using the TCRdist pipeline. In a later analysis, every TCR beta chain was defined by the combination of its CDR3 amino acid sequence and its V-gene family, and reads without a unique V-gene family were dropped. In a later analysis, fewer than 650 highly shared, low-generation-probability nucleotide sequences were removed to address suspected cross-contamination and a sequencing artifact. For each public chain, a later analysis derived a clonal expansion index from normalized ranks of inferred template counts within each repertoire. A later analysis computed generation probabilities with a VDJ recombination model fitted to out-of-frame rearrangements, and checked the results against IGoR. Hypergeometric tests were used in a later analysis to score TCR-TCR, TCR-HLA and TCR-CMV co-occurrence, with a repertoire-size bias correction applied to the TCR pairs. In a later analysis, false discovery rates were estimated by permuting HLA or CMV assignments 20 times. A later analysis grouped co-occurring TCRs with DBSCAN, adding TCRdist sequence similarity when clustering within HLA-allele-positive subsets. For co-occurrence clustering, repertoires with fewer than 30,000 or more than 120,000 public chains were excluded, along with five or six repertoires with anomalous nucleotide sharing. Sourced from immuneACCESS, this table was stored by TCRdb with only in-frame sequences that have V and J called. A share of the clones is absent; for the studies checked, an unresolved V gene accounts for under half, and the remainder has no known explanation. The V and J calls and clone size come from that table; D and trimming were worked out from the DNA. Here the sample has around 160,000 clones; approximately 77% occur a single time. The ten largest clones take up 7.4% of the sample.

Including cysteine and phenylalanine, the CDR3 has 15 amino acids. Of the read, only the CDR3 DNA is kept; its 45 bases are in frame from base 1. V ends up 5 bases short and J 9 bases short, with an unmatched junction base count of 5. Via the germline V gene, CDR1 is ENHRY and CDR2 SYGVKD. A word on this clone: It lacks a known antigen. The record has no base qualities; no much larger clone is one base away.

The cohort consisted of 650 to 700 healthy bone marrow donors. At the time of sampling, all cohort members were nominally healthy, though unrecorded immune exposures were likely present. The donor tested CMV seropositive, placing the donor among the roughly 300 seropositive members of the cohort. A peripheral blood sample was collected from each donor, and TCR beta sequencing was performed on peripheral blood mononuclear cells. Genomic DNA extraction from the blood cell samples was performed with the Qiagen DNeasy Blood Extraction Kit. Specimen: PBMCs. This sequence was found in a male donor in good health and CMV-seropositive. The chain was built from TRBV10-3 and TRBJ2-1; 15 nucleotides in the junction match TRBD2. At the DNA level, the sequence is TGTGCCATCAGTCCGGGACTAGCGGGGGGTAGTGAGCAGTTCTTC. Its product reads: CAISPGLAGGSEQFF.